The clone carrying this T cell receptor (beta chain) occurred many times. Its target is unknown. The data were obtained in a study of early T cells in non-severe SARS-CoV-2 infection. Study outcomes and limitations: Matching against VDJdb likely underestimated virus-specific expansions, favoring anti-spike CD8.

Individually, cDNA molecules had unique molecular identifiers attached to them. Each CDR3 protein is one row after TCRdb ran MiXCR on the 5' RACE reads. The repertoire holds about 30,000 distinct CDR3 sequences, with about 5.7% as singletons. The J segment lost 7 bases and the V segment lost 6 bases, leaving 9 bases of the junction unmatched. The germline V gene has CDR1 DFQATT and CDR2 SNEGSKA (reference sequence). The CDR3 spans 14 residues. The chain recombines TRBV20-1 with TRBJ1-5; 10 bases align to TRBD1. Sequenced material: whole blood. The receptor was isolated from an adult who was a healthcare worker with PCR-confirmed SARS-CoV-2 infection or an uninfected control (not recorded which). The CDR3 DNA follows: TGCAGTGCCCACGAGACAGGGGGCAGCCAGCCCCAGCATTTT. Residues: CSAHETGGSQPQHF.